A single T cell receptor beta chain is shown here with its context. What it binds is unknown. Naive CD8 cells comprised CD45RO-negative, CCR7-positively selected cells, excluding terminally differentiated effector memory CD45RA+ cells. These data belong to a study of shared clonotypes between healthy human individuals. Study results and limitations: Deeper or shallower sequencing was expected to change how clonotypes are shared among donors. Generally, naive subsets (rather than memory subsets) showed larger estimated richness.

The ends lost 4 bases at V and 5 bases at J; junction bases unmatched: 15. Germline CDR1 and CDR2: MDHEN and SYDVKM. The CDR3 covers 17 residues. Libraries were prepared by immunoSEQ multiplex PCR; TCRdb keeps only in-frame clonotypes and omits some of them. Of more than 600,000 clones listed, 92% were seen once; the top ten hold 24%. The sequenced sample was naive CD8+ T cells sorted from blood. This chain joins TRBV28 and TRBJ2-7, with TRBD1 matching over 9 bases. This TCR was sampled from a man younger than 40 in good health. The CDR3 DNA follows: TGTGCCAGCAGTTCCATACACAGGGGGCTACCCCCCGACGAGCAGTACTTC. Encoded protein: CASSSIHRGLPPDEQYF.